This T cell receptor (beta chain) derives from a study of control samples from healthy donors and cancer patients. The table came from immunoSEQ multiplex PCR; TCRdb's copy has only in-frame clones and leaves some out. The sample records about 190,000 clones, approximately 92% being singletons. CDR3 length: 17 amino acids. Trimming took off 0 bases at V and 2 bases at J, with 17 bases between the two ends. Germline V gene sequence: CDR1 ENHRY, CDR2 SYGVKD. The count of this clone is one. The material sequenced was blood. The chain employs TRBV10-3 and TRBJ2-7; perhaps TRBD1 as D (5 bases). The receptor comes from a man aged 18 to 35 in good health. CDR3 region: CAISESKMGKGPYEQYF. The CDR3 DNA follows: TGTGCCATCAGTGAGTCAAAGATGGGCAAGGGGCCCTACGAGCAGTACTTC.